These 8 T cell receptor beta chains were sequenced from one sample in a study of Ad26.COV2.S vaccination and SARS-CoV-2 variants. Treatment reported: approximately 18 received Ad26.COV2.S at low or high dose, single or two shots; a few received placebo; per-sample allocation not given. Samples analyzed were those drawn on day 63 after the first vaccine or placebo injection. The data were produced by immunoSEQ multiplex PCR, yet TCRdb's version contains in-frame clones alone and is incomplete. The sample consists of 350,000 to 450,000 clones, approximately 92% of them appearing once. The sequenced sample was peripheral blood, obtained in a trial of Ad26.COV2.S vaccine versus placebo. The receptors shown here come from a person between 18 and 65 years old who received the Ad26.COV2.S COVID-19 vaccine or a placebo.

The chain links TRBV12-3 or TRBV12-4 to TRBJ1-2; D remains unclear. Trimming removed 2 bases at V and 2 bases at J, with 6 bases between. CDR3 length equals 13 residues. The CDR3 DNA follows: TGTGCCAGCAGTTTATCACAGAACTATGGCTACACCTTC. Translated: CASSLSQNYGYTF.

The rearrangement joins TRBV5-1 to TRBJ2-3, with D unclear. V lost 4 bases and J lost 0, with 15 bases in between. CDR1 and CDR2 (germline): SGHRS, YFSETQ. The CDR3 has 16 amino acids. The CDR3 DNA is TGCGCCAGCAGCGAATTCTCAGTTTCTAGCACAGATACGCAGTATTTT. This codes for CASSEFSVSSTDTQYF.

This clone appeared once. The CDR3: CASSERTGVPRISSYEQYF. Written as DNA, the CDR3 is TGTGCCAGCAGTGAAAGGACAGGTGTTCCACGTATTTCGTCCTACGAGCAGTACTTC. The chain combines TRBV6-1 with TRBJ2-7, with TRBD1 matching over 7 bases. CDR1 and CDR2 (germline): MNHNS, SASEGT. Trimming at V came to 2 bases and at J to 1 base, leaving 17 bases not matched to a gene. The CDR3 is 19 residues long.

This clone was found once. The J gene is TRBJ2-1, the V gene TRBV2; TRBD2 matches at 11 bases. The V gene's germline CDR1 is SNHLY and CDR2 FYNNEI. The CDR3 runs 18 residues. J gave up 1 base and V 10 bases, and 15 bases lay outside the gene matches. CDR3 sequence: CAIVPGLAVRVSYNEQFF. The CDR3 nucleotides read TGTGCCATCGTACCGGGACTAGCGGTCCGAGTATCCTACAATGAGCAGTTCTTC.

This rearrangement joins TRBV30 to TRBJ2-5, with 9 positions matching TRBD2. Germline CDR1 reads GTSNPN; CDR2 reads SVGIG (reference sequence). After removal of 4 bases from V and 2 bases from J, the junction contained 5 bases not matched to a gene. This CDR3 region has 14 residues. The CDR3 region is CAWTRLAGQETQYF. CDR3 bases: TGTGCCTGGACCCGCCTAGCGGGACAAGAGACCCAGTACTTC.

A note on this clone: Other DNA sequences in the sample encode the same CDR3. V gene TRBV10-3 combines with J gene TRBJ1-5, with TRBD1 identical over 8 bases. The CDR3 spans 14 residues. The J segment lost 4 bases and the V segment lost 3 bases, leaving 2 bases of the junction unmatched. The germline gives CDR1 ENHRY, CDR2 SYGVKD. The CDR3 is CAISDGQGNQPQHF. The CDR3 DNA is TGTGCCATCAGTGACGGACAGGGTAATCAGCCCCAGCATTTT.

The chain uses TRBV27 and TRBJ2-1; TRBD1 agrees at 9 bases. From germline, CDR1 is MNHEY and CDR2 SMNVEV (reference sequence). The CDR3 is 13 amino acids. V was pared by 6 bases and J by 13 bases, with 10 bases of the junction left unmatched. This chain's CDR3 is CASRTGQGLLQFF. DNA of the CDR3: TGTGCCAGCAGGACTGGACAGGGGCTCCTACAGTTCTTC.

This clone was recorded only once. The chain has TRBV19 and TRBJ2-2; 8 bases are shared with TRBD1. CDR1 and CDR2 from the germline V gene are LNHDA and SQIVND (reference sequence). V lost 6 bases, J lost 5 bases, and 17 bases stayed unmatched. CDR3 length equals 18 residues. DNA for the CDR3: TGTGCCAGTAGAGATAGGGTAAAAAGGACAGGGTGGACCGGGGAGCTGTTTTTT. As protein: CASRDRVKRTGWTGELFF.